The next 9 T cell receptor beta chains were all read from a single sample in a study of T cell responses to AZD1222 COVID-19 vaccine. The repertoire was sequenced with immunoSEQ multiplex PCR; TCRdb's copy has only in-frame clones and lacks some. The data contain roughly 80,000 clones, 88% of them seen just once; the ten biggest clones take up approximately 4.8%. Here the sequenced sample was peripheral blood, taken on day 0 of MenACWY control vaccination. The receptor source for this set is an adult in good health.

In its sample, this clone was seen once. The V gene is TRBV7-9, the J gene TRBJ2-7; TRBD1 is a possible D gene (5 bases). V dropped 1 base and J dropped 3 bases, with 7 bases sitting between them. CDR3 length equals 13 residues. Germline V gene sequence: CDR1 SEHNR, CDR2 FQNEAQ (reference sequence). CDR3 DNA: TGTGCCAGCAGCTTAGGCAGGGACTACGAGCAGTACTTC. It yields the protein CASSLGRDYEQYF.

A single count supports this clone. This chain uses TRBV4-2 with TRBJ1-6, with 8 bases fitting TRBD1. In germline, CDR1 is LGHNA, CDR2 YNFKEQ. The junction had 3 bases not matched to a gene; V was cut back by 0 bases and J by 5 bases. The CDR3 has 16 amino acids. Written as DNA, the CDR3 is TGTGCCAGCAGCCAAGATAGACAGGGGAATAATTCACCCCTCCACTTT. Protein: CASSQDRQGNNSPLHF.

This chain connects TRBV13 to TRBJ1-6; D remains unclear. This CDR3 region has 17 residues. Germline assignment: CDR1 PRHDT and CDR2 FYEKMQ (reference sequence). V lost 0 bases, J lost 4 bases, and 13 bases lay in between. The CDR3 spells CASSLGSEGLYNSPLHF. The CDR3, as DNA: TGTGCCAGCAGCTTAGGCTCGGAGGGCCTTTATAATTCACCCCTCCACTTT.

The chain employs TRBV7-9 and TRBJ2-1; a possible D gene is TRBD1 (5 bases). CDR1 and CDR2 from the germline V gene are SEHNR and FQNEAQ (reference sequence). V was cut by 4 bases and J by 7 bases, with 11 bases left in between. The CDR3 length is 13 residues. CDR3 sequence: CASSSTGVNEQFF. The CDR3 bases are TGTGCCAGCAGCTCAACAGGTGTGAATGAGCAGTTCTTC.

The J gene is TRBJ1-4, the V gene TRBV9; 8 bases agree with TRBD1. The germline CDR1 and CDR2 sequences are SGDLS and YYNGEE. This CDR3 is built from 14 residues. With V trimmed by 5 bases and J by 9 bases, 9 bases remained unmatched. For the CDR3, the DNA is TGTGCCAGCAGTGAGACAGGGGTAACGAAAAAACTGTTTTTT. It is translated as CASSETGVTKKLFF.

The rearrangement uses TRBV11-2 and TRBJ1-1, with D possibly being TRBD1 (5 bases). Germline V gene data show CDR1 as SGHAT and CDR2 as FQNNGV. Trimming removed 5 bases at V and 1 base at J, with 8 bases between. The CDR3 loop spans 13 amino acids. This chain's CDR3 is CASSVQENTEAFF. CDR3 sequence (DNA): TGTGCCAGCAGCGTACAGGAGAACACTGAAGCTTTCTTT.

The chain links TRBV27 to TRBJ2-7; no clear D gene. Trimming removed 6 bases from V and 0 bases from J, with 15 bases in between. The CDR3 length is 15 residues. Looked up from germline, CDR1 is MNHEY and CDR2 is SMNVEV (reference sequence). This CDR3 is CASSPVSTSSYEQYF. The CDR3 DNA is TGTGCCAGCAGCCCGGTGTCTACGAGCTCCTACGAGCAGTACTTC.

The rearrangement joins TRBV7-9 to TRBJ1-1; tentative D call: TRBD1 (6 bases). The germline CDR1 and CDR2 sequences are SEHNR and FQNEAQ (reference sequence). V was trimmed by 3 bases and J by 1 base, leaving 12 bases between them. CDR3 length: 15 residues. This CDR3 is CASSLGGGGNTEAFF. CDR3 coding DNA: TGTGCCAGCAGCTTGGGTGGAGGGGGGAACACTGAAGCTTTCTTT.

V and J are TRBV19 and TRBJ1-1; D is undetermined. Per the germline V gene, CDR1 is LNHDA and CDR2 is SQIVND (reference sequence). The CDR3 sequence is 11 residues long. The V and J ends lost 4 bases and 3 bases respectively, with 3 bases between them. The CDR3 protein is CASSKYTEAFF. As DNA, the CDR3 is TGTGCCAGTAGTAAATACACTGAAGCTTTCTTT.